Shown below are 13 T cell receptor beta chains from a single sample sequenced in a study of graft-versus-host responses after intestinal transplantation. No antigen is known for these receptors. Libraries were prepared by immunoSEQ multiplex PCR; TCRdb keeps only in-frame clonotypes and omits some of them. The sample lists tens of thousands of clones; roughly 96% were seen once. Sequencing used unstimulated CD8+ T cells sorted from spleen or lymph node cells, obtained before transplant. The receptor source for this set is a human donor who was the organ donor for an intestinal transplant.

The CDR3 DNA is TGCGCCAGCAGCCAAGGCTCAGGGCCTAACTATGGCTACACCTTC. Translated, it gives CASSQGSGPNYGYTF. J is TRBJ1-2 and V is TRBV4-3; D perhaps matches TRBD1 (5 bases). V dropped 1 base and J dropped 0 bases, with 9 bases sitting between them. CDR3 length equals 15 residues. Germline V gene lookup returns CDR1 LGHNA and CDR2 YSLEER.

V gene TRBV4-3 combines with J gene TRBJ1-2; D is undetermined. The CDR3 sequence is 14 residues long. Trimming cost V 0 bases and J 5 bases, with 10 bases left between them. Germline V CDR1 and CDR2: LGHNA, YSLEER. The CDR3 nucleotides read TGCGCCAGCAGCCAAGAAGGGAGTAGGTATGGCTACACCTTC. Protein: CASSQEGSRYGYTF.

The chain couples TRBV15 to TRBJ2-3, with TRBD1 as a possible D gene (6 bases). Germline-derived CDR1 and CDR2 are LNHNV and YYDKDF (reference sequence). CDR3 size: 17 residues. Trimming took 1 base from V and 3 from J, leaving 17 bases between them. The CDR3 reads CATSRVTYQDSTDTQYF. The CDR3 DNA reads as TGTGCCACCAGCAGAGTCACATACCAGGACAGTACAGATACGCAGTATTTT.

The gene calls are TRBV6-5 and TRBJ2-3; the D gene is possibly TRBD2 (7 bases). Germline V CDR1 and CDR2: MNHEY, SVGAGI. This CDR3 contains 15 residues. V lost 2 bases and J 0 bases, leaving 9 bases between the germline ends. CDR3 loop: CASSYGGASTDTQYF. The CDR3 DNA sequence: TGTGCCAGCAGTTACGGGGGGGCGAGCACAGATACGCAGTATTTT.

The chain uses TRBV5-1 and TRBJ1-1; TRBD1 aligns across 10 bases. The V segment lost 3 bases and the J segment 3 bases; nucleotides outside the gene matches: 5. The CDR3 covers 15 residues. The V gene's germline CDR1 is SGHRS and CDR2 YFSETQ. The CDR3 sequence is CASSSGTGDYTEAFF. The DNA of the CDR3 is TGCGCCAGCAGCTCCGGGACAGGGGACTACACTGAAGCTTTCTTT.

Only one count was recorded for this clone. This chain joins TRBV9 and TRBJ2-6; perhaps TRBD2 as D (6 bases). V lost 8 bases and J lost 0, with 9 bases in between. CDR3 length equals 14 residues. Per the germline V gene, CDR1 is SGDLS and CDR2 is YYNGEE. DNA of the CDR3: TGTGCCAGTGCGGGGAGCTCTGGGGCCAACGTCCTGACTTTC. It specifies CASAGSSGANVLTF.

This rearrangement joins TRBV19 to TRBJ1-6, with D unresolved. The CDR3 extends over 12 amino acids. Per germline, CDR1 LNHDA and CDR2 SQIVND (reference sequence). V dropped 6 bases and J dropped 7 bases, with 7 bases sitting between them. CDR3 protein: CASRQENSPLHF. The CDR3 DNA follows: TGTGCCAGTAGGCAGGAGAATTCACCCCTCCACTTT.

This chain uses TRBV27 with TRBJ1-2; 7 bases are a match to TRBD1. Germline V gene sequence: CDR1 MNHEY, CDR2 SMNVEV (reference sequence). The CDR3 has 15 amino acids. Trimming at V came to 1 base and at J to 6 bases, leaving 8 bases not matched to a gene. The DNA of the CDR3 is TGTGCCAGCAGTTTATATGCAGGGGGTTCTAATGGCTACACCTTC. Protein sequence: CASSLYAGGSNGYTF.

This chain connects TRBV5-1 to TRBJ2-3, with D perhaps matching TRBD1 (6 bases). Looked up from germline, CDR1 is SGHRS and CDR2 is YFSETQ. Trimming cost V 3 bases and J 4 bases, with 30 bases left between them. There are 20 residues in the CDR3. CDR3 bases: TGCGCCAGCAGCTGTGGGGGCCTGAGGTGGCGCGCATCCTCACCAGATACGCAGTATTTT. Protein product: CASSCGGLRWRASSPDTQYF.

This clone came up a few times. The rearrangement uses TRBV13 and TRBJ2-3; 10 nucleotides align to TRBD2. CDR3 length: 16 residues. Germline CDR1 PRHDT, CDR2 FYEKMQ (reference sequence). With 5 bases clipped from V and 6 bases from J, the junction kept 11 bases outside the gene matches. CDR3 amino acids: CASSHVSGGLPDTQYF. CDR3 DNA sequence: TGTGCCAGCAGCCACGTTAGCGGGGGGCTACCGGATACGCAGTATTTT.

This chain connects TRBV7-6 to TRBJ2-3, with a tentative D call TRBD2 (5 bases). The CDR3 runs 14 residues. CDR1 and CDR2 from the germline V gene are SGHVS and FNYEAQ. V was cut by 3 bases and J by 1 base, with 8 bases left in between. The CDR3 DNA is TGTGCCAGCAGCTTGCCAGCGGGCACAGATACGCAGTATTTT. Translating it yields CASSLPAGTDTQYF.

The chain combines TRBV2 with TRBJ2-1; the D is unclear. Germline loops: CDR1 SNHLY, CDR2 FYNNEI. The CDR3 spans 10 residues. V was clipped by 9 bases and J by 9 bases, with 9 bases between them. The CDR3 here is CASIRGEQFF. The CDR3 DNA is TGTGCCAGTATCCGCGGTGAGCAGTTCTTC.

This chain connects TRBV28 to TRBJ2-1; maybe TRBD2 (7 bases). The CDR3 extends over 15 amino acids. Trimming cost V 8 bases and J 5 bases, with 19 bases left between them. Germline assignment: CDR1 MDHEN and CDR2 SYDVKM. In nucleotides, the CDR3 is TGTGCCAGCGAGCTTATTTGGGGGGGGCACAATGAGCAGTTCTTC. This gives the protein CASELIWGGHNEQFF.